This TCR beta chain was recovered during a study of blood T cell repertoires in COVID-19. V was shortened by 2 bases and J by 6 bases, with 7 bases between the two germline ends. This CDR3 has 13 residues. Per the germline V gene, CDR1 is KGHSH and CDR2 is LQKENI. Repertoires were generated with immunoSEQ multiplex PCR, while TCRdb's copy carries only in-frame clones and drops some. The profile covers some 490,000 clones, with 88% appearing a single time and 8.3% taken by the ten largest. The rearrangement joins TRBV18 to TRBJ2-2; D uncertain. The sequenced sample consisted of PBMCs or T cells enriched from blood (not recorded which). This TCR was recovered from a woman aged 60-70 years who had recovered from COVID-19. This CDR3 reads CASSPKRSGELFF. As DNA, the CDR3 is TGTGCCAGCTCACCAAAGAGGTCCGGGGAGCTGTTTTTT.